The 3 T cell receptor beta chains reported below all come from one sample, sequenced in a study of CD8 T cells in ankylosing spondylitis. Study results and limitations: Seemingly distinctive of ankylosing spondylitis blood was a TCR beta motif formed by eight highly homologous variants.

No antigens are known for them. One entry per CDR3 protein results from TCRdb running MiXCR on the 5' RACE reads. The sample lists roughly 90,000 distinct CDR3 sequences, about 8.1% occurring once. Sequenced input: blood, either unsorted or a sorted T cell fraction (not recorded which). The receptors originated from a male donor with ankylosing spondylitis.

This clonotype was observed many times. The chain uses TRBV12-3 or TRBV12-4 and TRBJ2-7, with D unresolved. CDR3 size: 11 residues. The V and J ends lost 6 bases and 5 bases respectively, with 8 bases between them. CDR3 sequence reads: CASSLGNEQYV. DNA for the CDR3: TGTGCCAGCAGCCTAGGGAACGAGCAGTACGTC.

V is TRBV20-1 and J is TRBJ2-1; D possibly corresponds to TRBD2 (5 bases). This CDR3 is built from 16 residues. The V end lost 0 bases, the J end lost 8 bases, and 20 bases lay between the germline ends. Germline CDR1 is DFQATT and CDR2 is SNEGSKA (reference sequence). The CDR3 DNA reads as TGCAGTGCTAGAGATGTCCATCTAGCCTCAAGGCATGAGCAGTTCTTC. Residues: CSARDVHLASRHEQFF.

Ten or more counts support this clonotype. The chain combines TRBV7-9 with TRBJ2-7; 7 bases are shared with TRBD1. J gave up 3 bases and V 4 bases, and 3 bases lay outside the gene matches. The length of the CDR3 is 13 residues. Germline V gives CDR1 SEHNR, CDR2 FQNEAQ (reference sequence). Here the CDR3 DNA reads TGTGCCAGCAGCTCCCGGGACAGCTACGAGCAGTACGTC. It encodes CASSSRDSYEQYV.